This TCR beta chain stems from a study of T cell repertoires in cytomegalovirus infection. Study information: CMV infection together with matching HLA type was indicated by public TCR beta signatures.

This clonotype was picked up a small number of times. Its cognate antigen is unknown. The CDR3 is 13 amino acids. The germline V and J ends were trimmed by 1 base and 4 bases, with 7 bases remaining between them. Per the germline V gene, CDR1 is SEHNR and CDR2 is FQNEAQ (reference sequence). TCRdb passed the reads through MiXCR, listing each CDR3 protein once. Of 150,000 to 200,000 distinct CDR3 sequences listed, about a sixth are singletons. General study findings and limits: CMV-specific HLA-C-restricted TCR beta clonotypes dominated the ex vivo response.

Sequenced input: CD8+ T cells from PBMCs. This TCR came from a human donor in good health (CMV status not recorded). Some clones in this sample may be carry-over from other donors' samples. The J gene is TRBJ1-2, the V gene TRBV7-9; the D is unclear. CDR3 sequence: CASSLGSGYGYTF. The CDR3 DNA follows: TGTGCCAGCAGCTTAGGCAGTGGCTATGGCTACACCTTC.